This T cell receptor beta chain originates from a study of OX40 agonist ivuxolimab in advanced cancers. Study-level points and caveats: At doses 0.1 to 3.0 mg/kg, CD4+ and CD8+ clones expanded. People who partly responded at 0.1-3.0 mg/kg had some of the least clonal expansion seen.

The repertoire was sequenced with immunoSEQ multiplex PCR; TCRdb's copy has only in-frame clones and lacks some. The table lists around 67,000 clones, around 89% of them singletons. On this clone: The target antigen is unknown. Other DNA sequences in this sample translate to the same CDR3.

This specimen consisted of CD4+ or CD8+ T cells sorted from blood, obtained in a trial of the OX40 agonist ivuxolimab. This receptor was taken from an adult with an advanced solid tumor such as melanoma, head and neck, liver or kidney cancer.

As DNA, the CDR3 is TGCGCCAGCAGCTTGGAAGGTTGGAACACTGAAGCTTTCTTT. The encoded protein is CASSLEGWNTEAFF. V gene TRBV5-1 combines with J gene TRBJ1-1; D ambiguous. V was shortened by 0 bases and J by 1 base, with 7 bases between the two germline ends. The CDR3 is 14 amino acids. Germline CDR1 reads SGHRS; CDR2 reads YFSETQ.